The entry that follows covers one TCR beta chain sequence. TCRdb reprocessed the 5' RACE reads via MiXCR and lists one record per CDR3 protein. This sample has 1,800,000 or so distinct CDR3 sequences, with 32% found just once. This entry belongs to a study of identical twins. Trimming pared 8 bases from V and 4 bases from J, leaving 18 bases between. Germline V gives CDR1 MDHEN, CDR2 SYDVKM. This CDR3 has 15 amino acids. Input material: cord blood. The chain links TRBV28 to TRBJ2-1; possibly TRBD2 for D (6 bases). This receptor was obtained from a newborn girl in good health. CDR3 residues: CASLTAGSPYNEQFF. The CDR3 region has the DNA TGTGCCAGCTTGACGGCGGGAAGCCCATACAATGAGCAGTTCTTC.